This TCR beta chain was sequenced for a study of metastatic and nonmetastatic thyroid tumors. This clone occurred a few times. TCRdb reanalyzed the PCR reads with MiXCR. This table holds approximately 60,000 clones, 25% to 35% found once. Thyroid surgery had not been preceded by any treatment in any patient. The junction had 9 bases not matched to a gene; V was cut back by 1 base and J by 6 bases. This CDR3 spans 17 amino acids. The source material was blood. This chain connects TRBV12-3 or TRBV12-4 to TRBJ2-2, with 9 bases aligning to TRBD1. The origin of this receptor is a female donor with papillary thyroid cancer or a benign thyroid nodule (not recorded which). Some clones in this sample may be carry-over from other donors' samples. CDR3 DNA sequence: TGTGCCAGCAGTTTAGGATGGGGACAGGGTTTGGCCGGGGAGCTGTTTTTT. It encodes CASSLGWGQGLAGELFF.